The T cell receptor (beta chain) under discussion was sequenced for a study of T cells in Graves' hyperthyroidism and ophthalmopathy. General observations from the study: Median prediction lead before ophthalmopathy onset was 6.5 months with the model.

TCR beta CDR3 region amplification was performed from RNA transcripts. First-round RT-PCR of the TCR CDR3 relied on the HTBI primer set. TCRdb re-called the multiplex PCR reads with MiXCR, one entry per CDR3 protein. The sample includes some 740,000 distinct CDR3 sequences, 14% seen only once; the top ten take roughly a tenth. CDR1 and CDR2 (germline): MNHEY, SMNVEV (reference sequence). CDR3 length: 12 residues. The J segment lost 6 bases and the V segment lost 10 bases, leaving 5 bases of the junction unmatched. With regard to this clonotype: Its antigen is still unknown.

The receptor's source is a woman under 30 with Graves' hyperthyroidism. This chain uses TRBV27 with TRBJ2-2; 7 nucleotides agree with TRBD2. Sequencing used blood. The CDR3 DNA is TGTGCCACCTCTCGGGGGGCCGGGGAGCTGTTTTTT. This sequence encodes CATSRGAGELFF.